The sequence of this T cell receptor beta chain was determined in a study of T-cell reconstitution after alpha-beta-depleted transplantation in children. Germline V gene lookup returns CDR1 LGHDT and CDR2 YNNKEL (reference sequence). J gave up 6 bases and V 3 bases, and 7 bases lay outside the gene matches. The CDR3 is made up of 14 amino acids. Unique molecular identifiers featured in how the TCRbeta library was prepared. Each CDR3 protein gets one entry after TCRdb re-called the PCR reads with MiXCR. Of approximately 150,000 distinct CDR3 sequences listed, about 8.8% are singletons. This material consisted of PBMCs, mostly from graft donor cells, taken 180 days after TCRalphabeta/CD19-depleted stem cell transplant. The TCR was taken from a female patient aged 2-9 years who had a stem cell transplant for congenital amegakaryocytic thrombocytopenia, so the T cells may come from the graft donor. The chain employs TRBV3-1 and TRBJ2-7; 8 bases agree with TRBD1. The CDR3 DNA sequence: TGTGCCAGCAGCCAGGGGCAGGGGGCTAGCGAGCAGTACTTC. Translating it yields CASSQGQGASEQYF.